This T cell receptor beta chain was found in a study of blood T cell repertoires in COVID-19. The J segment lost 3 bases and the V segment lost 0 bases, leaving 1 base of the junction unmatched. The CDR3 has 15 residues. CDR1 and CDR2 from the germline V gene are SGHRS and YFSETQ. TCRdb's table, derived via immunoSEQ multiplex PCR, lists solely in-frame clones and lacks some. The sample records 120,000 to 150,000 clones, approximately 86% being singletons. The clonotype originates from a woman aged 40 to 50 with active or convalescent COVID-19. Source material: peripheral blood. V usage is TRBV5-1 and J usage is TRBJ2-1, with 9 bases identical to TRBD1. The CDR3, as DNA: TGCGCCAGCAGCTTGGGGGACAGGGACTACAATGAGCAGTTCTTC. Encoded protein: CASSLGDRDYNEQFF.